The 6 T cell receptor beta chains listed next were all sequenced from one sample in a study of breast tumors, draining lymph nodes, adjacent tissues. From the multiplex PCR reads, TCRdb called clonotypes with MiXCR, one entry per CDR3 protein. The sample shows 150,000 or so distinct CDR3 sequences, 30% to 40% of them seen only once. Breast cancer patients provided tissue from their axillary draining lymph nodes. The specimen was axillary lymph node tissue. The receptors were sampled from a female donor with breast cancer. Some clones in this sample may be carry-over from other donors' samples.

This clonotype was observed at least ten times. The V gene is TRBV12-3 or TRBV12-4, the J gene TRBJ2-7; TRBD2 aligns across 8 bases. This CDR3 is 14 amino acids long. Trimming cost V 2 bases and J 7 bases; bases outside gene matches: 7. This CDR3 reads CASSLIAGKGEQYF. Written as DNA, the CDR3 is TGTGCCAGCAGTTTAATAGCGGGAAAAGGAGAGCAGTACTTC.

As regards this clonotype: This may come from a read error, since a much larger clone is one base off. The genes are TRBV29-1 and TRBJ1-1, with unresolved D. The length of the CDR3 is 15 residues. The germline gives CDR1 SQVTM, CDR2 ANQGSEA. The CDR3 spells CGVDERKQVGTEAFF. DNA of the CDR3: TGCGGCGTTGATGAAAGGAAGCAAGTGGGCACTGAAGCTTTCTTT.

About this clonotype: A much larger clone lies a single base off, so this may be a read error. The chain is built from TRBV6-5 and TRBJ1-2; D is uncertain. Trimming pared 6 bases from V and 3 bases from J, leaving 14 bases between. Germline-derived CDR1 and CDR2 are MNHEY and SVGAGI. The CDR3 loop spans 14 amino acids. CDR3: CASRHGWQDYGYTF. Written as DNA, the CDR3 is TGTGCCAGCAGACACGGGTGGCAGGACTATGGCTACACCTTC.

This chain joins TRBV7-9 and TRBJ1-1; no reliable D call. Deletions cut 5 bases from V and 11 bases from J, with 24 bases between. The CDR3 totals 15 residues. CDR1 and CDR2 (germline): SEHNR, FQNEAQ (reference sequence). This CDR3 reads CASSPTRPEITGAFF. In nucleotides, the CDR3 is TGTGCCAGCAGCCCCACAAGACCGGAGATTACGGGGGCTTTCTTT.

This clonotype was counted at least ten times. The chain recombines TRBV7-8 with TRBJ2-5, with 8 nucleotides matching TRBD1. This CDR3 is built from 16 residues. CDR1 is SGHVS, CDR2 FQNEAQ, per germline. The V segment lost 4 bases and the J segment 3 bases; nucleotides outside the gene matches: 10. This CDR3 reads CASSYPRGRVEETQYF. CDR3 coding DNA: TGTGCCAGCAGCTACCCCAGGGGGCGCGTAGAAGAGACCCAGTACTTC.

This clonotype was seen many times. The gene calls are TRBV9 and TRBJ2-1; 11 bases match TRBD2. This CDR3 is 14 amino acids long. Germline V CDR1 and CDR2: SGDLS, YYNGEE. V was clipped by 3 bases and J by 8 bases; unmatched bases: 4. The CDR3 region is CASSALAGGDEQFF. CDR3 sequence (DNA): TGTGCCAGCAGCGCTCTAGCGGGGGGCGATGAGCAGTTCTTC.